This T cell receptor (beta chain) emerged from a study of CD8+CD57+ T cells in acquired aplastic anemia (dated by TCRdb to the late 2010s). About the investigation overall: A mean of around 3.2 ug of DNA, ranging from roughly 0.2 to 30 ug, was extracted from sorted CD4+ and CD8+ cells. A CD8+CD57+ expansion meant a frequency higher than the mean frequency seen in healthy subjects. Overall results and qualifications from the work: Some 30 CD8+ CDR3 sequences were found to be shared between patients and controls, but these sequences appeared to be highly expressed in patients and within the immunodominant clones of the patients. CD8+ Simpson's diversity did not differ significantly between patients and healthy controls (P=0.060).

Genomic DNA was used as template for profiling of TCR beta VDJ combinations and CDR3 sequences. An Illumina HiSeq 2000 was used for TCR repertoire sequencing. In the authors' own workflow: Repertoires were assessed using TRBV/TRBJ rearrangement plots, CDR3 size and DJ length profiles, and Simpson's diversity index. The most abundant DNA sequence in the deep sequencing data was defined as the immunodominant clone. CDR3 amino acid sequences were checked for sharing between subjects and were compared against published repertoires and the VDJdb database. In TCRdb, the public reads were trimmed at Q25 with fastp and aligned with MiXCR, with productive beta chains retained. CDR3 protein duplicates are merged, each entry listing the most common genes and DNA. These V and J calls are TCRdb output, not the study's own analysis. Present in this sample are 150,000 to 200,000 distinct CDR3 sequences, roughly 50% of which were seen just once. Of the sample, about 2% is held by the ten largest clones.

Expansion of CD8+CD57+ cells had been shown by flow cytometry in the patients chosen for sequencing. Severe acquired aplastic anemia was diagnosed in all patients according to International Study of Aplastic Anemia and Agranulocytosis and Camitta criteria. No patient had received any therapy when blood was sampled. In this study, sorted CD4+ and CD8+ T cells from the blood of healthy subjects and of severe aplastic anemia patients had their TCR repertoires deep-sequenced. Patients were enrolled under clinicaltrials.gov protocols 00001620, 01623167, 00001397, 00071045, 00081523 and 00961064 in the USA. Ficoll-Paque density gradient centrifugation was used to isolate peripheral blood mononuclear cells. Before DNA was extracted, CD4+ and CD8+ T cells were sorted using either FACS or magnetic beads. The CDR3 sequence holds 15 residues, the cysteine and phenylalanine included. CDR3 DNA is the only sequence kept; it has 45 bases, read in frame from the first base.

This clonotype has only one observation. The target of this receptor is not known. A much larger clone differs from this one at a single base, so this may be a read error. This TCR was recovered from a human donor with aplastic anemia. Sequenced: sorted CD4+, CD8+, or CD8+CD57+ T cells (not recorded which) from PBMCs. Here the chain combines TRBV12-3 or TRBV12-4 and TRBJ1-1; the D gene remains uncertain. The bases are TGTGCCGGCAGTTGGGTGACGGACTCGAACACTGAAGCTTTCTTT. Its product reads: CAGSWVTDSNTEAFF.